Listed below are T cell receptor beta chains from one sample, sequenced in a study of CD4 T cells in relation to SARS-CoV-2 and coronaviruses. The table came from immunoSEQ multiplex PCR; TCRdb's copy has only in-frame clones and leaves some out. The table has around 34,000 clones, over 75% seen once. Antigens of these TCRs are unknown. Sequenced input: memory CD4+ T cells from PBMCs, cultured in vitro. Every receptor here comes from an adult with COVID-19. CDR3s include the opening cysteine and the closing phenylalanine or tryptophan. D genes are given only for firm matches. Not all rows give a size; the values are once, few, many and, for expanded clones, a class.

TRBD1 | 14 | TRBJ2-3 | - | TRBV28 | CASNFGQVIDTQYF | TGTGCCAGCAATTTTGGACAGGTTATAGATACGCAGTATTTT
- | 13 | TRBJ2-7 | - | TRBV5-1 | CASSLVLAGEQYF | TGCGCCAGCAGCTTGGTCCTAGCCGGGGAGCAGTACTTC
- | 10 | TRBJ1-5 | - | TRBV28 | CASGRQPQHF | TGTGCCAGCGGTCGTCAGCCCCAGCATTTT
TRBD1 | 17 | TRBJ2-1 | - | TRBV7-9 | CASSVRPGQGAFNEQFF | TGTGCCAGCAGCGTTCGCCCGGGACAGGGGGCCTTCAATGAGCAGTTCTTC
TRBD2 | 16 | TRBJ2-1 | - | TRBV3-1/TRBV3-2 | CASGLAGGSIYNEQFF | TGTGCCAGCGGACTAGCGGGAGGATCAATTTACAATGAGCAGTTCTTC
- | 15 | TRBJ2-1 | medium-sized | TRBV3-1/TRBV3-2 | CASSQDRGVFNEQFF | TGTGCCAGCAGCCAAGACCGAGGGGTGTTCAATGAGCAGTTCTTC
- | 14 | TRBJ2-7 | - | TRBV30 | CAWSVMGQGSEQYF | TGTGCCTGGAGTGTAATGGGGCAGGGGAGCGAGCAGTACTTC
- | 15 | TRBJ2-7 | - | TRBV7-9 | CASSPGDTRAYEQYF | TGTGCCAGCAGCCCGGGGGACACAAGAGCCTACGAGCAGTACTTC
TRBD1 | 14 | TRBJ2-7 | few | TRBV27 | CASRRGQGTYEQYF | TGTGCCAGCAGGCGGGGACAGGGGACCTACGAGCAGTACTTC
- | 15 | TRBJ2-7 | - | TRBV30 | CAWSPVGHGIYEQYF | TGTGCCTGGAGTCCGGTGGGTCACGGTATCTACGAGCAGTACTTC
- | 16 | TRBJ2-2 | - | TRBV28 | CASSLLEGAGTGELFF | TGTGCCAGCAGTTTATTGGAGGGGGCGGGCACCGGGGAGCTGTTTTTT
- | 15 | TRBJ1-2 | - | TRBV19 | CASNPIGQDSHGYTF | TGTGCCAGTAACCCCATAGGCCAGGATTCTCATGGCTACACCTTC
TRBD1 | 16 | TRBJ1-5 | once | TRBV18 | CASSPSGTGASQPQHF | TGTGCCAGCTCACCTTCCGGGACAGGGGCAAGTCAGCCCCAGCATTTT
TRBD1 | 16 | TRBJ1-5 | medium-sized | TRBV19 | CASSIRDRGGNQPQHF | TGTGCCAGTAGTATCCGGGACAGGGGGGGCAATCAGCCCCAGCATTTT
TRBD2 | 18 | TRBJ2-3 | - | TRBV3-1/TRBV3-2 | CASRNTGRAGVRKDTQYF | TGTGCCAGCAGGAACACCGGGAGGGCGGGAGTGCGTAAAGATACGCAGTATTTT
- | 20 | TRBJ2-2 | - | TRBV24-1 | CATSDLTFTGTIPNTGELFF | TGTGCCACCAGTGATTTGACCTTTACAGGAACCATACCAAACACCGGGGAGCTGTTTTTT
TRBD1 | 16 | TRBJ2-3 | - | TRBV11-2 | CASSRSPRTGSDTQYF | TGTGCCAGCAGCAGGAGCCCCAGGACAGGCTCAGATACGCAGTATTTT
- | 17 | TRBJ2-5 | - | TRBV5-1 | CASSQGVGRYALETQYF | TGCGCCAGCAGCCAAGGGGTCGGGAGATACGCCCTAGAGACCCAGTACTTC
- | 18 | TRBJ2-5 | - | TRBV15 | CATSRDLHTRSSQETQYF | TGTGCCACCAGCAGAGATCTCCATACCCGGTCATCCCAAGAGACCCAGTACTTC
TRBD2 | 15 | TRBJ2-3 | - | TRBV19 | CASRTSGSPTDTQYF | TGTGCCAGTAGGACCAGCGGGAGCCCCACAGATACGCAGTATTTT
- | 14 | TRBJ2-5 | - | TRBV14 | CASSQGARSETQYF | TGTGCCAGCAGCCAAGGGGCTAGATCGGAGACCCAGTACTTC
TRBD1 | 16 | TRBJ2-7 | - | TRBV2 | CASTGQGVASSYEQYF | TGTGCCAGCACCGGACAGGGGGTCGCGAGCTCCTACGAGCAGTACTTC
- | 14 | TRBJ1-6 | - | TRBV28 | CASSLGSYNSPLHF | TGTGCCAGCAGTTTGGGCTCCTATAATTCACCCCTCCACTTT
TRBD2 | 16 | TRBJ2-3 | - | TRBV5-4 | CASSLKAGGQVDTQYF | TGTGCCAGCAGCTTAAAGGCGGGAGGGCAGGTAGATACGCAGTATTTT
TRBD1 | 17 | TRBJ1-1 | - | TRBV11-2 | CASSLTSYRGQGTEAFF | TGTGCCAGCAGCTTAACCTCGTACAGGGGGCAGGGCACTGAAGCTTTCTTT
TRBD1 | 14 | TRBJ2-2 | - | TRBV24-1 | CATAWTGNHGELFF | TGTGCCACCGCCTGGACAGGGAATCACGGGGAGCTGTTTTTT
- | 12 | TRBJ2-7 | - | TRBV28 | CASSPTFHEQYF | TGTGCCAGCAGTCCCACGTTCCACGAGCAGTACTTC
- | 13 | TRBJ1-1 | few | TRBV4-1 | CASLGNKVTEAFF | TGCGCCTCATTGGGGAATAAGGTAACTGAAGCTTTCTTT
- | 16 | TRBJ1-1 | - | TRBV25-1 | CASTLGISAEHTEAFF | TGTGCCAGCACTTTGGGTATTTCTGCAGAACACACTGAAGCTTTCTTT
- | 14 | TRBJ1-2 | - | TRBV19 | CASSREKSSYGYTF | TGTGCCAGTAGTAGGGAGAAGAGTTCTTATGGCTACACCTTC
- | 16 | TRBJ2-3 | - | TRBV3-1/TRBV3-2 | CASSQVGGSVTDTQYF | TGTGCCAGCAGCCAAGTTGGGGGGAGCGTGACAGATACGCAGTATTTT
TRBD1 | 14 | TRBJ1-2 | - | TRBV6-5 | CASGRTGSNYGYTF | TGTGCCAGCGGAAGGACAGGGTCTAACTATGGCTACACCTTC
TRBD1 | 15 | TRBJ1-1 | once | TRBV7-9 | CASSSNRGQGTEAFF | TGTGCCAGCAGCTCTAACAGGGGCCAGGGCACTGAAGCTTTCTTT
- | 16 | TRBJ1-4 | - | TRBV5-8 | CASSPGSGVTNEKLFF | TGTGCCAGCAGTCCGGGATCCGGGGTAACTAATGAAAAACTGTTTTTT
TRBD2 | 15 | TRBJ2-7 | - | TRBV28 | CASSSGTSGSYEQYF | TGTGCCAGCAGTTCCGGGACTAGCGGATCCTACGAGCAGTACTTC
TRBD1 | 18 | TRBJ2-5 | - | TRBV3-1/TRBV3-2 | CASSHRRGDRGAGETQYF | TGTGCCAGCAGCCATAGGCGAGGGGACAGGGGGGCGGGAGAGACCCAGTACTTC
TRBD2 | 16 | TRBJ2-7 | - | TRBV7-8 | CASTEIREGPYYEQYF | TGTGCCAGCACCGAAATAAGGGAGGGCCCTTACTACGAGCAGTACTTC
TRBD1 | 14 | TRBJ2-5 | few | TRBV5-1 | CASTRGQGQETQYF | TGCGCCAGTACCCGCGGACAGGGACAAGAGACCCAGTACTTC
- | 15 | TRBJ1-4 | few | TRBV7-6 | CASSLIGQRNEKLFF | TGTGCCAGCAGCTTAATTGGACAGCGGAATGAAAAACTGTTTTTT
TRBD1 | 17 | TRBJ1-5 | - | TRBV4-1 | CASSQGRPGQHNQPQHF | TGCGCCAGCAGCCAAGGTCGCCCGGGACAGCACAATCAGCCCCAGCATTTT
- | 16 | TRBJ2-1 | once | TRBV4-3 | CASSQGGHLSYNEQFF | TGCGCCAGCAGCCAAGGAGGACACCTCTCCTACAATGAGCAGTTCTTC